The 23 T cell receptor beta chains in this list originate from one sample, sequenced in a study of T-cell memory formation after mild COVID-19 (dated by TCRdb to the early 2020s). Library prep was done by 5' RACE. Sequenced using an Illumina NovaSeq 6000. TCRdb reanalyzed the raw reads on its own, using fastp at Q25 for trimming and MiXCR for clone calling, and kept in-frame beta chains. Each CDR3 protein gets just one entry, which takes the most common genes and DNA from the rows behind it. Across this sample there are 200,000 to 250,000 distinct CDR3 sequences, with 9% to 10% seen only once. The ten biggest clones cover around 3.3% of the sample. Sample: PBMCs or a T cell subset sorted from them (not recorded which). The receptors were gathered from a man aged 18 to 29 who had mild COVID-19 (a few samples of this study predate the infection). The sample titles of this study are shuffled in the database, so cell type and time point are left out; the donor was told from shared clones.

This clonotype was counted ten times or more. The gene calls are TRBV25-1 and TRBJ1-2; 7 nucleotides line up with TRBD1. Germline assignment: CDR1 MGHDK and CDR2 SYGVNS. V shed 6 bases and J 6 bases; nucleotides not matched to a gene: 7. There are 13 residues in the CDR3. The CDR3 loop is CASSLTGSDGYTF. DNA of the CDR3: TGTGCCAGCAGCCTGACAGGGTCCGATGGCTACACCTTC.

The chain combines TRBV3-1 with TRBJ2-7, with D unresolved. Trimming removed 1 base at V and 13 bases at J, with 14 bases between. The length of the CDR3 is 12 residues. Germline-derived CDR1 and CDR2 are LGHDT and YNNKEL (reference sequence). The CDR3: CASSQGGRVGYF. The DNA of the CDR3 is TGTGCCAGCAGCCAAGGCGGTAGGGTAGGATACTTC.

The chain carries TRBV6-2 or TRBV6-3 and TRBJ2-7; D remains unclear. The CDR3 has 14 residues. V was shortened by 2 bases and J by 1 base, with 9 bases between the two germline ends. Germline-derived CDR1 and CDR2 are MNHEY and SVGEGT. This CDR3 reads CASSYESGSYEQYF. In DNA, the CDR3 is TGTGCCAGCAGTTACGAGTCAGGTTCCTACGAGCAGTACTTC.

This clonotype was picked up a small number of times. The DNA for the CDR3 is TGTGCCAGCAGTAAGACAGAGGTCACTAGCTACACCTTC. It encodes CASSKTEVTSYTF. This rearrangement joins TRBV7-2 to TRBJ1-2; maybe TRBD1 (5 bases). CDR3 size: 13 residues. V was pared by 6 bases and J by 9 bases, with 17 bases between. Germline V lookup: CDR1 SGHTA, CDR2 FQGNSA.

Notes on this clonotype: Since a much larger clone is just one base distant, this may be a read error. The chain combines TRBV28 with TRBJ2-5, with D unresolved. CDR1 is MDHEN and CDR2 is SYDVKM in the germline V gene. With 6 bases removed from V and 1 base from J, the gap between germline ends came to 9 bases. CDR3 length equals 13 residues. This CDR3 reads CASSLASQETQYF. CDR3 DNA: TGTGCCAGCAGCTTAGCTTCCCAAGAGACCCAGTACTTC.

The CDR3 sequence is CASSSNRDRAVQPQHF. The CDR3 bases are TGTGCCAGTAGTTCGAACCGGGACCGGGCGGTTCAGCCCCAGCATTTT. The V gene is TRBV19, the J gene TRBJ1-5; D may be TRBD1 (5 bases). V was cut by 5 bases and J by 6 bases, with 20 bases left in between. CDR3 length: 16 residues. Germline loops: CDR1 LNHDA, CDR2 SQIVND (reference sequence).

This clonotype was recorded a few times. The genes are TRBV24-1 and TRBJ2-1; no definite D call. Trimming pared 1 base from V and 3 bases from J, leaving 6 bases between. The CDR3 spans 14 residues. Germline V CDR1 and CDR2: KGHDR, SFDVKD. The CDR3 loop reads CATSDLGLYNEQFF. DNA for the CDR3: TGTGCCACCAGTGATTTAGGGCTCTACAATGAGCAGTTCTTC.

This clonotype was seen a handful of times. The rearrangement links TRBV5-1 to TRBJ2-3, with a tentative D call TRBD2 (5 bases). Trimming took off 1 base at V and 2 bases at J, with 11 bases between the two ends. The length of the CDR3 is 15 residues. Germline loops: CDR1 SGHRS, CDR2 YFSETQ. CDR3 amino acids: CASSLRASLTDTQYF. The DNA of the CDR3 is TGCGCCAGCAGCTTGAGAGCTAGCCTCACAGATACGCAGTATTTT.

Many counts were recorded for this clonotype. This chain uses TRBV7-6 with TRBJ1-6; D is possibly TRBD1 (6 bases). This CDR3 contains 16 residues. The V end was cut by 1 base, the J end by 7 bases, with 14 bases between. Per germline, CDR1 SGHVS and CDR2 FNYEAQ. CDR3 bases: TGTGCCAGCAGCTTAGAATCGGGGGCCGGGAATTCACCCCTCCACTTT. Protein sequence: CASSLESGAGNSPLHF.

The genes are TRBV5-1 and TRBJ1-1; D may be TRBD1 (5 bases). V shed 4 bases and J shed 6 bases, with 16 bases lying between them. The CDR3 covers 14 residues. Germline values: CDR1 SGHRS, CDR2 YFSETQ. The DNA for the CDR3 is TGCGCCAGCAGCCCAGGGACTTCGGGCGCTGAAGCTTTCTTT. Translation: CASSPGTSGAEAFF.

The chain joins TRBV5-1 to TRBJ2-7; TRBD2 agrees at 7 bases. This CDR3 is built from 17 residues. The J segment lost 5 bases and the V segment lost 4 bases, leaving 18 bases of the junction unmatched. Germline V gene data show CDR1 as SGHRS and CDR2 as YFSETQ. CDR3 DNA: TGCGCCAGCAGCGCGGGGGATAAAGGCGGGGGTTCGGACGAGCAGTACTTC. Translated, it gives CASSAGDKGGGSDEQYF.

There are a few counts of this clonotype. The rearrangement uses TRBV9 and TRBJ2-5; a weak D match, TRBD2 (6 bases). V was clipped by 0 bases and J by 10 bases, with 19 bases between them. The germline CDR1 and CDR2 sequences are SGDLS and YYNGEE. The CDR3 covers 15 residues. The CDR3 DNA follows: TGTGCCAGCAGCGTAGTAGCTAGCCCCATGGGGGGCCAGTACTTC. This codes for CASSVVASPMGGQYF.

Many counts were recorded for this clonotype. The V gene is TRBV6-5, the J gene TRBJ1-2; possible D gene TRBD1, 5 bases. Germline lookup yields CDR1 MNHEY and CDR2 SVGAGI. The CDR3 has 15 residues. Between the trimmed V and J ends, which lost 0 bases and 0 bases, there was a span of 8 bases. The CDR3, as DNA: TGTGCCAGCAGTTACTCGACAGCATCTAACTATGGCTACACCTTC. Its translation is CASSYSTASNYGYTF.

The sample holds a few counts of this clonotype. The chain joins TRBV5-4 to TRBJ1-4; TRBD1 matches at 9 bases. Per germline, CDR1 SGHNT and CDR2 YYREEE (reference sequence). The CDR3 spans 15 residues. With 4 bases clipped from V and 2 bases from J, the junction kept 3 bases outside the gene matches. The chain's CDR3 is CASSVGTGTNEKLFF. As DNA, the CDR3 is TGTGCCAGCAGCGTTGGGACAGGGACTAATGAAAAACTGTTTTTT.

This clonotype has more than one count but fewer than ten. The chain has TRBV20-1 and TRBJ2-7, with 7 bases fitting TRBD2. The V gene end was trimmed by 5 bases and the J gene end by 2 bases; junction bases not matched to a gene: 6. Germline lookup yields CDR1 DFQATT and CDR2 SNEGSKA (reference sequence). The CDR3 has 13 residues. The CDR3 region has the DNA TGCAGTGCTCTGAGCGGGGCGCCCTACGAGCAGTACTTC. The encoded protein is CSALSGAPYEQYF.

This sequence joins TRBV20-1 and TRBJ2-3; a weak D match, TRBD2 (7 bases). Germline lookup yields CDR1 DFQATT and CDR2 SNEGSKA (reference sequence). Trimming took 5 bases from V and 6 from J, leaving 18 bases between them. The CDR3 has 14 residues. CDR3 amino acids: CSASQGGGVDTQYF. The CDR3, as DNA: TGCAGTGCTTCTCAAGGGGGGGGAGTGGATACGCAGTATTTT.

The chain carries TRBV7-2 and TRBJ2-5, with D possibly TRBD1 on 7 matching bases. The V and J ends lost 4 bases and 5 bases respectively, with 17 bases between them. Germline V CDR1 and CDR2: SGHTA, FQGNSA. The CDR3 is 15 amino acids. CDR3 amino acids: CASSSSRGVGETQYF. The CDR3 DNA is TGTGCCAGCAGCTCAAGCAGGGGGGTTGGTGAGACCCAGTACTTC. Full variable domain (rest looked up from reference TRBV7-2 and TRBJ2-5): GAGVSQSPSNKVTEKGKDVELRCDPISGHTALYWYRQSLGQGLEFLIYFQGNSAPDKSGLPSDRFSAERTGGSVSTLTIQRTQQEDSAVYLCASSSSRGVGETQYFGPGTRLLVL.

The chain recombines TRBV6-1 with TRBJ2-6; a weak D match, TRBD1 (6 bases). Germline CDR1 and CDR2: MNHNS and SASEGT. V gave up 8 bases and J gave up 0 bases, with 14 bases separating them. CDR3 length: 16 amino acids. CDR3 sequence reads: CASFHTGFSGANVLTF. DNA of the CDR3: TGTGCCAGCTTTCATACAGGGTTCTCTGGGGCCAACGTCCTGACTTTC.

A note on this clonotype: Germline is not matched at one junction end, which may reflect a read error. The chain couples TRBV23-1 to TRBJ2-4; the D gene is possibly TRBD1 (6 bases). TRBV23-1 belongs to the ORF category, with a function that is uncertain. This CDR3 contains 11 residues. The CDR3 nucleotides are TGCGCCAGCATTGGGACAACACGTCCGGACTTC. Protein sequence: CASIGTTRPDF.

The J gene is TRBJ1-6, the V gene TRBV24-1; D unresolved. From germline, CDR1 is KGHDR and CDR2 SFDVKD. The CDR3 sequence is 12 residues long. Trimming took off 5 bases at V and 12 bases at J, with 10 bases between the two ends. The CDR3, as DNA: TGTGCCACCAGTGCCGCGGGCGGACCCCTCCACTTT. Translation: CATSAAGGPLHF.

This chain links TRBV10-3 with TRBJ2-1; 9 nucleotides match TRBD2. CDR1 ENHRY and CDR2 SYGVKD come from the germline V gene. Unmatched junction bases numbered 7, after V lost 5 bases and J lost 5 bases. This CDR3 region has 15 residues. DNA of the CDR3: TGTGCCATCAGTCCGACTAGCGGAAGAAACAATGAGCAGTTCTTC. This translates into CAISPTSGRNNEQFF.

This clonotype was counted between two and nine times. This sequence joins TRBV18 and TRBJ1-6; 9 positions match TRBD1. The V and J ends lost 3 bases and 8 bases, in that order; junction bases with no gene match: 5. The CDR3 contains 15 residues. From germline, CDR1 is KGHSH and CDR2 LQKENI. The CDR3 loop is CASSPLGQGDSPLHF. CDR3 sequence (DNA): TGTGCCAGCTCACCTTTGGGACAGGGTGATTCACCCCTCCACTTT.

This clonotype was seen a handful of times. The V gene is TRBV12-3 or TRBV12-4, the J gene TRBJ1-1; 8 bases line up with TRBD1. The CDR3 is 14 amino acids. J gave up 4 bases and V 6 bases, and 7 bases lay outside the gene matches. The CDR3 DNA reads TGTGCCAGCAGACCACAGGGGGTCCCCACTGAAGCTTTCTTT. Encoded protein: CASRPQGVPTEAFF.